These T cell receptor beta chains were read from a single sample in a study of PD-1 blockade in classical Hodgkin lymphoma. Here immunoSEQ multiplex PCR was the method, and the copy in TCRdb shows in-frame clones only, minus some. The sample lists about 50,000 clones; 73% were seen once. The input for sequencing was peripheral blood mononuclear cells (PBMCs), taken before the second cycle of nivolumab. Every receptor here comes from a human donor with classical Hodgkin lymphoma. The CDR3 runs from the conserved cysteine through the conserved F or W. Each record gives: V gene, clone size, J gene, D gene, CDR3 protein, CDR3 DNA. The D gene is left open where the match is weak. Rows may omit the clone size; those that give it use once, few, many or a size class.

TRBV30	-	TRBJ2-1	-	CAWTLPGQYNEQFF	TGTGCCTGGACCCTACCAGGACAGTACAATGAGCAGTTCTTC
TRBV29-1	few	TRBJ2-7	-	CSVVGQTYEQYF	TGCAGCGTTGTCGGACAGACCTACGAGCAGTACTTC
TRBV19	-	TRBJ1-5	-	CASSKSRFNQPQHF	TGTGCCAGTAGTAAGTCCAGGTTCAATCAGCCCCAGCATTTT
TRBV27	-	TRBJ1-2	-	CASSLFSSGYGYTF	TGTGCCAGCAGCCTCTTTAGCTCAGGCTATGGCTACACCTTC
TRBV28	-	TRBJ2-7	-	CASSPPGSSYEQYF	TGTGCCAGCAGTCCCCCGGGGAGCTCCTACGAGCAGTACTTC
TRBV15	-	TRBJ2-2	TRBD2	CATSRTPGLAGGELFF	TGTGCCACCAGCAGAACTCCGGGACTAGCGGGCGGGGAGCTGTTTTTT
TRBV15	-	TRBJ2-3	TRBD2	CATKRASGRAGTDTQYF	TGTGCCACCAAGAGAGCTAGCGGGAGGGCCGGGACAGATACGCAGTATTTT
TRBV29-1	-	TRBJ2-5	-	CSVDDLRVPQETQYF	TGCAGCGTTGATGACCTCAGGGTCCCCCAAGAGACCCAGTACTTC
TRBV7-2	-	TRBJ2-1	-	CASSLRWGQYNEQFF	TGTGCCAGCAGCCTCAGGTGGGGACAATACAATGAGCAGTTCTTC
TRBV29-1	-	TRBJ1-2	-	CSVESIGGAGYTF	TGCAGCGTTGAAAGTATTGGGGGCGCGGGCTACACCTTC
TRBV7-9	-	TRBJ2-7	-	CASSLKQPYEQYF	TGTGCCAGCAGCTTAAAACAGCCCTACGAGCAGTACTTC
TRBV13	-	TRBJ2-7	-	CASSSDGGPYEQYF	TGTGCCAGCAGCTCGGACGGCGGCCCCTACGAGCAGTACTTC
TRBV5-1	-	TRBJ2-5	-	CASSLAVGLGETQYF	TGCGCCAGCAGCTTGGCCGTTGGACTGGGAGAGACCCAGTACTTC
TRBV19	-	TRBJ1-5	-	CASKAGSYSNQPQHF	TGTGCCAGTAAGGCAGGGTCTTATAGCAATCAGCCCCAGCATTTT
TRBV10-3	few	TRBJ1-1	TRBD1	CAIRDREDEAFF	TGTGCCATCAGGGACAGGGAGGATGAAGCTTTCTTT
TRBV28	-	TRBJ1-1	-	CASSMTENTEAFF	TGTGCCAGCAGCATGACAGAGAACACTGAAGCTTTCTTT
TRBV7-2	-	TRBJ2-7	-	CASSLRTANSYEQYF	TGTGCCAGCAGCTTACGTACAGCGAACTCCTACGAGCAGTACTTC
TRBV19	-	TRBJ2-7	TRBD1	CASRPGDRDYEQYF	TGTGCCAGTAGACCCGGGGACAGGGACTACGAGCAGTACTTC
TRBV5-4	few	TRBJ1-2	TRBD1	CASSLTRGPGGFDTF	TGTGCCAGCAGCTTAACAAGGGGGCCAGGGGGTTTCGACACCTTC
TRBV18	-	TRBJ1-1	-	CASSPPGRATEAFF	TGTGCCAGCTCCCCCCCGGGGAGGGCCACTGAAGCTTTCTTT
TRBV9	-	TRBJ2-3	-	CASSVTGKGTDTQYF	TGTGCCAGCAGTGTTACAGGGAAGGGCACAGATACGCAGTATTTT
TRBV5-1	few	TRBJ2-1	-	CASNYRDSTFNEQFF	TGCGCCAGCAATTATCGGGACTCCACGTTCAATGAGCAGTTCTTC
TRBV7-9	-	TRBJ2-2	-	CASSLDGTGELFF	TGTGCCAGCAGCTTAGACGGCACCGGGGAGCTGTTTTTT
TRBV6-5	few	TRBJ1-3	-	CASSAQGSTIYF	TGTGCCAGCAGTGCCCAGGGGAGCACCATATATTTT
TRBV6-6	-	TRBJ1-2	-	CASSYTGKDYGYTF	TGTGCCAGCAGTTACACAGGGAAGGATTATGGCTACACCTTC
TRBV7-2	-	TRBJ2-1	-	CASSSQGQGRGYNEQFF	TGTGCCAGCAGCTCCCAAGGGCAGGGTCGTGGGTACAATGAGCAGTTCTTC
TRBV7-2	once	TRBJ2-7	TRBD2	CASSSQGTSGSSYEQYF	TGTGCCAGCAGCTCGCAAGGGACTAGCGGAAGCTCCTACGAGCAGTACTTC
TRBV7-9	few	TRBJ2-7	-	CASSSTVGLYEQYF	TGTGCCAGCAGCTCCACGGTCGGGCTCTACGAGCAGTACTTC